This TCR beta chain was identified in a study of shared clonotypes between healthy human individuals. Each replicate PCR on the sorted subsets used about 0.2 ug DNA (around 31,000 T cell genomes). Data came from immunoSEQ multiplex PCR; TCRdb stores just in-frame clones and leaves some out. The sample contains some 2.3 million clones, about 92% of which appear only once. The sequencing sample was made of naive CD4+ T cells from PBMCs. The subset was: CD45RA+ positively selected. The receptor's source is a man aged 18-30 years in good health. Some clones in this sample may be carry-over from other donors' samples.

CDR3 in amino acids: CASTDSAGTDTQYF. The CDR3, as DNA: TGTGCCAGCACCGACTCGGCGGGCACAGATACGCAGTATTTT. This chain uses TRBV13 with TRBJ2-3; D unresolved. The germline gives CDR1 PRHDT, CDR2 FYEKMQ (reference sequence). This CDR3 contains 14 residues. Trimming took 7 bases from V and 1 from J, leaving 12 bases between them.